This T cell receptor beta chain was observed in a study of shared clonotypes between healthy human individuals. Regarding this clone: What it binds is unknown.

With V trimmed by 6 bases and J by 7 bases, 10 bases remained unmatched. CDR1 and CDR2 (germline): SGHTA, FQGTGA. This CDR3 comprises 15 residues. Study observations and caveats: Blood was the only sampled material, and tissue repertoires likely differ.

Data came from immunoSEQ multiplex PCR; TCRdb stores just in-frame clones and leaves some out. The data contain 530,000 or so clones, almost 80% of them seen just once; the ten biggest clones take up 9.5% to 15%. The V call is TRBV7-3, the J call TRBJ2-1; 9 nucleotides line up with TRBD2. The sequence was collected from a woman between 40 and 50 years old in good health. Some clones in this sample may be carry-over from other donors' samples. The sequenced sample consisted of PBMCs. In nucleotides, the CDR3 is TGTGCCAGCAGTTCTTCTCTAGCGGGACGAAATGAGCAGTTCTTC. It encodes CASSSSLAGRNEQFF. Full variable domain (missing parts from reference TRBV7-3 and TRBJ2-1): GAGVSQTPSNKVTEKGKYVELRCDPISGHTALYWYRQSLGQGPEFLIYFQGTGAADDSGLPNDRFFAVRPEGSVSTLKIQRTERGDSAVYLCASSSSLAGRNEQFFGPGTRLTVL.